A single T cell receptor beta chain is shown here with its context. The data stem from a study of cytomegalovirus exposure and HLA in healthy donors. Germline CDR1 reads MGHRA; CDR2 reads YSYEKL. Germline trimming cut 3 bases from V and 5 bases from J; bases unmatched to any gene: 9. The CDR3 extends over 15 amino acids. Libraries were prepared by immunoSEQ multiplex PCR; TCRdb keeps only in-frame clonotypes and omits some of them. The sample lists roughly 98,000 clones; around 85% were seen once. The specimen was PBMCs. The J gene is TRBJ2-5, the V gene TRBV4-1; 7 bases match TRBD1. The sequence came from a woman younger than 45 in good health and CMV-seronegative. CDR3 nucleotide sequence: TGCGCCAGCAGCCAGACAGGGTTCGGAGAGGAGACCCAGTACTTC. This sequence encodes CASSQTGFGEETQYF.